The T cell receptor beta chain under discussion was sequenced for a study of cytomegalovirus exposure and HLA in healthy donors. Whole-study results and caveats: Donor immune exposure was known only as CMV serostatus. Many donors carried some public TCRs, although rarity characterized most TCR sequences.

The PCR made use of 60 Vbeta and 13 Jbeta primers. TCRdb's copy holds only in-frame clones and misses some; the assay was immunoSEQ multiplex PCR. The profile shows a few hundred thousand clones, approximately 81% of them singletons. Concerning this clone: Its antigen remains unidentified.

Germline assignment: CDR1 SNHLY and CDR2 FYNNEI. The CDR3 length is 15 residues. Germline trimming cut 4 bases from V and 1 base from J; bases unmatched to any gene: 5. The chain combines TRBV2 with TRBJ1-2, with 8 bases matching TRBD1. The sample was PBMCs. The clonotype was recovered from a woman in her sixties or seventies in good health and CMV-seropositive. In nucleotides, the CDR3 is TGTGCCAGCAGTGTTGGAACAGGGGGTAACTATGGCTACACCTTC. Translation: CASSVGTGGNYGYTF. The entire variable domain, with the rest obtained from reference TRBV2 and TRBJ1-2, is as follows: EPEVTQTPSHQVTQMGQEVILRCVPISNHLYFYWYRQILGQKVEFLVSFYNNEISEKSEIFDDQFSVERPDGSNFTLKIRSTKLEDSAMYFCASSVGTGGNYGYTFGSGTRLTVV.